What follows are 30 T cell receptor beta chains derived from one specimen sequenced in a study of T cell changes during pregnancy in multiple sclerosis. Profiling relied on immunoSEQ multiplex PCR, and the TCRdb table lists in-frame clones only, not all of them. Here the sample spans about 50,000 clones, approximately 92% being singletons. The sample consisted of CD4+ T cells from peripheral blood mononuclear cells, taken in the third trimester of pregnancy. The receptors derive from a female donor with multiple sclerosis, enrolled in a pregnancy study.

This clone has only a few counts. The CDR3 DNA follows: TGTGCCAGCAGTTACTCAGGGACTGCTGTCTATGGCTACACCTTC. It codes for CASSYSGTAVYGYTF. This sequence joins TRBV6-5 and TRBJ1-2; a possible D gene is TRBD1 (5 bases). CDR3 length equals 15 residues. The V end lost 0 bases, the J end lost 4 bases, and 12 bases lay between the germline ends. CDR1 is MNHEY, CDR2 SVGAGI, per germline.

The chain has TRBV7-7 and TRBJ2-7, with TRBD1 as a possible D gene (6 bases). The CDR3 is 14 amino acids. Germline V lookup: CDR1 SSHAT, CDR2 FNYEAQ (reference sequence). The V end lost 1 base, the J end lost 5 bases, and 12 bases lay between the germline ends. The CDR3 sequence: CASSLGGDMDEQYF. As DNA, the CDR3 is TGTGCCAGCAGCTTAGGAGGGGACATGGACGAGCAGTACTTC.

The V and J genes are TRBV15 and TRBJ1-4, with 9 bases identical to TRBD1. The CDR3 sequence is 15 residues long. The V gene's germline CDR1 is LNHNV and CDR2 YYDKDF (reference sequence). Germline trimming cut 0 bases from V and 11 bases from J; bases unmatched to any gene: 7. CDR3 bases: TGTGCCACCAGCAGAGATTCCGGGACAGGGAGTAAACTGTTTTTT. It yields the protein CATSRDSGTGSKLFF.

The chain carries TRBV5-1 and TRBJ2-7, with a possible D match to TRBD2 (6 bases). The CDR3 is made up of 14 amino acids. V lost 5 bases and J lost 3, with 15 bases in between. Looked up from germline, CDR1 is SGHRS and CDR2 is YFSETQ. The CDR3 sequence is CASRAGLSLYEQYF. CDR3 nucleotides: TGCGCCAGCAGGGCGGGACTTTCCCTCTACGAGCAGTACTTC.

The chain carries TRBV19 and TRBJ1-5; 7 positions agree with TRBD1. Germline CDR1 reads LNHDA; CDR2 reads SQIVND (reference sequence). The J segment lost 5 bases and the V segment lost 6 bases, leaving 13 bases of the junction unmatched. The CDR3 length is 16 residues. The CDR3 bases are TGTGCCAGTAGAATAACGGACAGGTCCTCGTATCAGCCCCAGCATTTT. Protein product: CASRITDRSSYQPQHF.

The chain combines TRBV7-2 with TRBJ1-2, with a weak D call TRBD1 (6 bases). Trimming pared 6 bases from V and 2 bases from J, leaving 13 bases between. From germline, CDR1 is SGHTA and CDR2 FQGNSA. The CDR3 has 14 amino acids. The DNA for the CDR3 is TGTGCCAGCAGATTTACAGGGTCGAACTATGGCTACACCTTC. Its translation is CASRFTGSNYGYTF. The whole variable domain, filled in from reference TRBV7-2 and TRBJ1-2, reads GAGVSQSPSNKVTEKGKDVELRCDPISGHTALYWYRQSLGQGLEFLIYFQGNSAPDKSGLPSDRFSAERTGGSVSTLTIQRTQQEDSAVYLCASRFTGSNYGYTFGSGTRLTVV.

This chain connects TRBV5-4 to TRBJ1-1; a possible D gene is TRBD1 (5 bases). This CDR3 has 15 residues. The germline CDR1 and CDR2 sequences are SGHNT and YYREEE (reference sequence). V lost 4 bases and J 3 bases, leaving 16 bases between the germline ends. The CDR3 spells CASSPSPGHYTEAFF. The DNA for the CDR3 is TGTGCCAGCAGCCCCAGTCCAGGGCACTACACTGAAGCTTTCTTT.

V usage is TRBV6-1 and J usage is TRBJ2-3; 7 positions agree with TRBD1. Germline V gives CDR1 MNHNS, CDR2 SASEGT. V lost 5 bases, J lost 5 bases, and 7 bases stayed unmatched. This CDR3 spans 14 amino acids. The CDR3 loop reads CASSIRTGIDTQYF. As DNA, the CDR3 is TGTGCCAGCAGTATACGGACAGGTATAGATACGCAGTATTTT.

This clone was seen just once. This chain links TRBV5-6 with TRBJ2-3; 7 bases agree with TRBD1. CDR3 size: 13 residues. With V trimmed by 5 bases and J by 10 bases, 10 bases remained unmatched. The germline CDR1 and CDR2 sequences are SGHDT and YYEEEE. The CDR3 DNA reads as TGTGCCAGCAGACCCACAGGGGTATTTCCGCAGTATTTT. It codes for CASRPTGVFPQYF.

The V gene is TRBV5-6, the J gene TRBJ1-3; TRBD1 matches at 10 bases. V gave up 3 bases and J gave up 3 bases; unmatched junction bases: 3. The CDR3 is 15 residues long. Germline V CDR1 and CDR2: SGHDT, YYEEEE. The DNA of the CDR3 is TGTGCCAGCAGCTGGGGACAGGGGAATGGAAACACCATATATTTT. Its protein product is CASSWGQGNGNTIYF. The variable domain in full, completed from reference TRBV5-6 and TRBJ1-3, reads DAGVTQSPTHLIKTRGQQVTLRCSPKSGHDTVSWYQQALGQGPQFIFQYYEEEERQRGNFPDRFSGHQFPNYSSELNVNALLLGDSALYLCASSWGQGNGNTIYFGEGSWLTVV.

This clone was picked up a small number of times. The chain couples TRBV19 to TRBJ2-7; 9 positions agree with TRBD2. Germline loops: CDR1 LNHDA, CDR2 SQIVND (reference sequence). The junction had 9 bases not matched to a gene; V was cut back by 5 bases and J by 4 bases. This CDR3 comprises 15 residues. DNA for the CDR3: TGTGCCAGTAGTCGGATCCCTAGCGGGGATTACGAGCAGTACTTC. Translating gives CASSRIPSGDYEQYF.

In DNA form, the CDR3 reads TGTGCCAGCAGGGGAACTAATCAGCCCCAGCATTTT. Translation: CASRGTNQPQHF. The V call is TRBV19, the J call TRBJ1-5; a possible D gene is TRBD1 (6 bases). V was pared by 9 bases and J by 4 bases, with 10 bases between. In germline, CDR1 is LNHDA, CDR2 SQIVND (reference sequence). The CDR3 is made up of 12 amino acids. The whole variable domain, remainder taken from reference TRBV19 and TRBJ1-5, is DGGITQSPKYLFRKEGQNVTLSCEQNLNHDAMYWYRQDPGQGLRLIYYSQIVNDFQKGDIAEGYSVSREKKESFPLTVTSAQKNPTAFYLCASRGTNQPQHFGDGTRLSIL.

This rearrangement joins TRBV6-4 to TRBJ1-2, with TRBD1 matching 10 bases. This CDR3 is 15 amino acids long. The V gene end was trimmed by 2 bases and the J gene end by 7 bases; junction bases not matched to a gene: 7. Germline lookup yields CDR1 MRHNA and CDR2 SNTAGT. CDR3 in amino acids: CASSDRGQGIRGYTF. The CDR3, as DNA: TGTGCCAGCAGTGACAGGGGACAGGGGATTCGTGGCTACACCTTC.

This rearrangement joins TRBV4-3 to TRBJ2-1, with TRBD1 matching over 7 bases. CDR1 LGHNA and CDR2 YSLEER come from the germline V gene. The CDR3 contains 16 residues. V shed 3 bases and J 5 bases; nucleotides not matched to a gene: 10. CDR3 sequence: CASSHLPGQRNNEQFF. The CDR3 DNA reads TGCGCCAGCAGCCACTTACCGGGACAGAGAAACAATGAGCAGTTCTTC.

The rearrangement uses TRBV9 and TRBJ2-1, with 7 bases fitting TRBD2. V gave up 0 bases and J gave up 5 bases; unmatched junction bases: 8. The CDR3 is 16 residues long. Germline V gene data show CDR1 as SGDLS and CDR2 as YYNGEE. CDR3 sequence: CASSVATTSRNNEQFF. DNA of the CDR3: TGTGCCAGCAGCGTAGCTACGACTAGCAGGAACAATGAGCAGTTCTTC.

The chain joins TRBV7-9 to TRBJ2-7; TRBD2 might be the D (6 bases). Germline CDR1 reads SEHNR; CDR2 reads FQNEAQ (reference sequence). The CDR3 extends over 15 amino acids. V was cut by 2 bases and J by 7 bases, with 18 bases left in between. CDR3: CASSLLHDPAGEQYF. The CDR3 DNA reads TGTGCCAGCAGCTTACTTCATGACCCCGCGGGGGAGCAGTACTTC. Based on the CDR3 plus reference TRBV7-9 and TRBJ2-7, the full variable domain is DTGVSQNPRHKITKRGQNVTFRCDPISEHNRLYWYRQTLGQGPEFLTYFQNEAQLEKSRLLSDRFSAERPKGSFSTLEIQRTEQGDSAMYLCASSLLHDPAGEQYFGPGTRLTVT.

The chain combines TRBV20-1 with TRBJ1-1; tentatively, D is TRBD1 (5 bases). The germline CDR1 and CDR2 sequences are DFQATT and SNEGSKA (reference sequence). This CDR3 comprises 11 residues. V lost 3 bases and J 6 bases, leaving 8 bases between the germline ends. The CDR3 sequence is CSARSGSEAFF. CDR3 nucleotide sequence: TGCAGTGCTAGGTCAGGGTCTGAAGCTTTCTTT.

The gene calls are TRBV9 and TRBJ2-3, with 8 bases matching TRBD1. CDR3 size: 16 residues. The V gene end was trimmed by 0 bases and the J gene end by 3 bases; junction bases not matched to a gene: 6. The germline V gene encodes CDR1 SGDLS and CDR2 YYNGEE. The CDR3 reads CASSVGGRGPTDTQYF. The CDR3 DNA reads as TGTGCCAGCAGCGTAGGCGGCAGGGGGCCAACAGATACGCAGTATTTT.

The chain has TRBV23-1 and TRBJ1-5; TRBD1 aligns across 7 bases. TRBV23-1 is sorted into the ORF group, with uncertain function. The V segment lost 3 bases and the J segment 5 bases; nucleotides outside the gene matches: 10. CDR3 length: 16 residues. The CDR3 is CASSHLRKGQHQPQHF. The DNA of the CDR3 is TGCGCCAGCAGTCACTTACGAAAGGGACAGCATCAGCCCCAGCATTTT.

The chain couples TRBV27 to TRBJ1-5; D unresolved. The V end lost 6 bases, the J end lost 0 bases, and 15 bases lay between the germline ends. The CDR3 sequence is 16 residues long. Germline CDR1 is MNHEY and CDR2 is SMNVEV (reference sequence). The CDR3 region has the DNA TGTGCCAGCAGCCTGAGGAGGACGGATAGCAATCAGCCCCAGCATTTT. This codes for CASSLRRTDSNQPQHF.

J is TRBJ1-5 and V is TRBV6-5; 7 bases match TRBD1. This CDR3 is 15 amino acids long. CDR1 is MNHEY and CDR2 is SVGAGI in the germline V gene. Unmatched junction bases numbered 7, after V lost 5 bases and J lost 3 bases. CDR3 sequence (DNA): TGTGCCAGCAGTACGGGACAGCTTCCCAATCAGCCCCAGCATTTT. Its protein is CASSTGQLPNQPQHF.

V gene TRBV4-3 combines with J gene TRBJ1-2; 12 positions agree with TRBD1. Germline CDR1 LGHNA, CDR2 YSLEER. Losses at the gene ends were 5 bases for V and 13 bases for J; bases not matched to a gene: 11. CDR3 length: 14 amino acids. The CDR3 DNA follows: TGCGCCAGCAGCGCGGGACAGGGGGCTGGGTTTCTCACCTTC. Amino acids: CASSAGQGAGFLTF.

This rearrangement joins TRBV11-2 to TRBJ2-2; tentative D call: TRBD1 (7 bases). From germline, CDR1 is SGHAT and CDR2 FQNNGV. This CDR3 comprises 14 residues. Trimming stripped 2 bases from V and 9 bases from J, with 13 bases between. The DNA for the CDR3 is TGTGCCAGCAGCTTAATTCAGGGGGGCCGGGAGCTGTTTTTT. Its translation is CASSLIQGGRELFF.

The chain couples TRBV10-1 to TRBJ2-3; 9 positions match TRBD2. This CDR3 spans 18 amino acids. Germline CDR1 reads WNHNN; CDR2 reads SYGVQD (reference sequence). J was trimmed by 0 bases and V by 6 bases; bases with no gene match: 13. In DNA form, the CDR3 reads TGCGCCAGCAGGGGTTCGGATAGCGGGGGAACCAGCACAGATACGCAGTATTTT. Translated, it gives CASRGSDSGGTSTDTQYF.

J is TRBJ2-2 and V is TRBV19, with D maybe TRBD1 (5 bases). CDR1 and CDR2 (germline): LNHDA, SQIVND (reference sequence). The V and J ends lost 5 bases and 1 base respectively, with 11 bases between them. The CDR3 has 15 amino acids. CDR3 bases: TGTGCCAGTAGTCCGGACATTTTGAACACCGGGGAGCTGTTTTTT. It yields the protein CASSPDILNTGELFF.

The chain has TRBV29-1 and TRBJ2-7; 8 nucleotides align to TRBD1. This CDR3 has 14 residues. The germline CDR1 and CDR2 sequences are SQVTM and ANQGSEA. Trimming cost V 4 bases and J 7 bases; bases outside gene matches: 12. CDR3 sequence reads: CSVVPQGASGEQYF. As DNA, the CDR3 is TGCAGCGTTGTCCCCCAGGGGGCGTCTGGTGAGCAGTACTTC.

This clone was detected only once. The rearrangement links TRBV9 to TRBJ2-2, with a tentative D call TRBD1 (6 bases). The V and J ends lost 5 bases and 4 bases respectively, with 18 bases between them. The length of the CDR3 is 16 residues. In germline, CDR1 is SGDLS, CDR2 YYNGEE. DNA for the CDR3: TGTGCCAGCAGTTTATCACAGGGAGTCGGCACCGGGGAGCTGTTTTTT. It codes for CASSLSQGVGTGELFF.

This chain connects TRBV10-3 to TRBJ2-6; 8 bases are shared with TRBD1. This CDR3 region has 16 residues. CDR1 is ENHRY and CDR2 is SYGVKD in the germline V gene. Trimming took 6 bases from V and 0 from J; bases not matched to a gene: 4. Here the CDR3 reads CAISLTGDSGANVLTF. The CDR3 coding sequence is TGTGCCATCAGCCTGACAGGGGACTCTGGGGCCAACGTCCTGACTTTC.

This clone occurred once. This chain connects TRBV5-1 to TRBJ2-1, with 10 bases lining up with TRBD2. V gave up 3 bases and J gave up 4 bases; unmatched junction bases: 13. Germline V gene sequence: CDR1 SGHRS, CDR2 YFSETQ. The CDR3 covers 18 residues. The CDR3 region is CASSSGLVLAGEYNEQFF. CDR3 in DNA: TGCGCCAGCAGCTCTGGATTGGTCCTAGCGGGGGAATACAATGAGCAGTTCTTC.

CDR3 in amino acids: CASSLVVTSGADTQYF. The CDR3, as DNA: TGTGCCAGCAGCTTGGTAGTCACTAGCGGAGCAGATACGCAGTATTTT. This chain links TRBV7-2 with TRBJ2-3; 8 bases fit TRBD2. Germline V lookup: CDR1 SGHTA, CDR2 FQGNSA. Losses at the gene ends were 3 bases for V and 4 bases for J; bases not matched to a gene: 9. The CDR3 spans 16 residues.